Listed below are T cell receptor beta chains from one sample, sequenced in a study of Graves' ophthalmopathy and Graves' hyperthyroidism. One entry per CDR3 protein results from TCRdb running MiXCR on the multiplex PCR reads. The table lists a few hundred thousand distinct CDR3 sequences, approximately 17% of them singletons, with 2.4% in the top ten. Specimen: peripheral blood. The receptors derive from an adult woman with stable Graves' hyperthyroidism. Both conserved end residues are part of each CDR3. The D gene is left open where the match is weak. The listing skips clone size in some rows; elsewhere it reads once, few, many or a size class.

TRBD2	many	TRBV7-8	TRBJ2-5	CASSSPGTRTEETQYF	TGTGCCAGCAGCAGCCCCGGGACTAGGACTGAAGAGACCCAGTACTTC
NA	NA	TRBV7-9	TRBJ2-7	CASSPENRAEQYF	TGTGCCAGCAGCCCAGAAAATAGGGCAGAACAGTACTTC
TRBD1	many	TRBV19	TRBJ2-5	CASSKDREETQYF	TGTGCCAGTAGTAAGGACAGGGAAGAGACCCAGTACTTC
NA	NA	TRBV6-1	TRBJ1-1	CASSPSDQSNTEAFF	TGTGCCAGCAGTCCCTCCGACCAATCGAACACTGAAGCTTTCTTT
TRBD1	many	TRBV28	TRBJ1-2	CASSLVQGDYGYTF	TGTGCCAGCAGTTTAGTGCAGGGGGATTATGGCTACACCTTC
NA	few	TRBV4-1	TRBJ2-2	CASSHTGLGELFF	TGCGCCAGCAGCCATACAGGGTTGGGGGAGCTGTTTTTT
TRBD1	many	TRBV6-1	TRBJ1-1	CASSPWAQGARTEAFF	TGTGCCAGCAGTCCCTGGGCACAGGGGGCGCGTACTGAAGCTTTCTTT
NA	many	TRBV20-1	TRBJ2-7	CSARDFGGDPYEQYF	TGCAGTGCTAGAGATTTCGGCGGTGACCCCTACGAGCAGTACTTC
NA	many	TRBV4-2	TRBJ1-2	CASSQDPASGGHGYTF	TGTGCCAGCAGCCAAGATCCGGCCTCCGGGGGCCATGGCTACACCTTC
NA	many	TRBV28	TRBJ2-7	CASIPTDLREQYF	TGTGCCAGCATTCCTACGGACCTCCGCGAGCAGTACTTC
TRBD1	many	TRBV29-1	TRBJ2-5	CSVARGRETQYF	TGCAGCGTTGCCAGGGGGCGAGAGACCCAGTACTTC
NA	many	TRBV7-6	TRBJ2-5	CASSFHWGGRQETQYF	TGTGCCAGCAGCTTTCACTGGGGCGGTCGTCAAGAGACCCAGTACTTC
NA	many	TRBV20-1	TRBJ1-5	CSASPREGHQPQHF	TGCAGTGCTAGTCCCAGGGAAGGTCATCAGCCCCAGCATTTT
NA	many	TRBV28	TRBJ2-5	CASSLGPRMTQYF	TGTGCCAGCAGTTTGGGCCCGAGGATGACCCAGTACTTC
TRBD2	NA	TRBV27	TRBJ2-2	CASRISGRAWGGELFF	TGTGCCAGCAGGATAAGCGGGAGGGCATGGGGCGGGGAGCTGTTTTTT
TRBD1	many	TRBV5-1	TRBJ2-7	CASSFQPTWSGGAGYEQYF	TGCGCCAGCAGCTTCCAACCGACCTGGTCAGGGGGCGCGGGATACGAGCAGTACTTC